This T cell receptor (beta chain) emerged from a study of T cell repertoires in aging, cancer and after chemotherapy. Whole-study context: The full dataset contained 8.5 million to 10 million TCR reads. Study outcomes and limitations: No conclusions about immunological memory after chemotherapy can be drawn from the repertoire data. In cancer patients, declining TCR diversity with age involved lost richness and lost evenness. Median generation probability rose over the chemotherapy interval in each cancer cohort, suggesting rebound thymic output.

Details on this clonotype: Its specificity is not known.

Rearranged V-D-J TRB sequences were amplified with a mixed TRB-A/B primer pool. Using its own MiXCR run on the multiplex PCR reads, TCRdb lists one record per CDR3 protein. The sample shows about 10,000 distinct CDR3 sequences, around a quarter of them seen only once. Germline loops: CDR1 SGHRS, CDR2 YFSETQ. With 2 bases clipped from V and 3 bases from J, the junction kept 7 bases outside the gene matches. This CDR3 spans 16 amino acids. Amplification of TCR beta used genomic DNA extracted from peripheral blood. The sequenced material came from blood. This chain joins TRBV5-1 and TRBJ1-2; TRBD1 matches at 10 bases. This sequence was found in a human donor in good health. CDR3 DNA sequence: TGCGCCAGCAGCTTTCGGACAGGGGGAATCGACTATGGCTACACCTTC. Translating gives CASSFRTGGIDYGYTF.